This T cell receptor (beta chain) is drawn from a study of cytomegalovirus exposure and HLA in healthy donors. For the study at large: As released early, the data held roughly 85 million unique TCRs from HLA-typed donors.

PCR used 60 Vbeta primers and 13 Jbeta primers. The method was immunoSEQ multiplex PCR; TCRdb's version includes in-frame clones alone and lacks a portion of them. The sample comprises 150,000 to 200,000 clones, 70% to 75% of which are singletons, and about 4.7% rests with the top ten. Overall study results and limits: A later analysis showed that HLA-associated TCR beta chains had undergone more clonal expansion than equally common others. Cytomegalovirus-associated status was assigned to about 150 TCR beta chains.

CDR3 length: 15 residues. CDR1 and CDR2 (germline): SGHDN, FVKESK. Trimming took off 4 bases at V and 5 bases at J, with 17 bases between the two ends. To note about this clone: The antigen is undetermined.

The sequence came from a man younger than 35 in good health and CMV-seropositive. The rearrangement uses TRBV14 and TRBJ1-2; D is possibly TRBD1 (6 bases). Sequenced sample: PBMCs. The CDR3 sequence is CASSPTSDRVYGYTF. Here the CDR3 DNA reads TGTGCCAGCAGCCCAACCTCGGACAGAGTTTATGGCTACACCTTC.